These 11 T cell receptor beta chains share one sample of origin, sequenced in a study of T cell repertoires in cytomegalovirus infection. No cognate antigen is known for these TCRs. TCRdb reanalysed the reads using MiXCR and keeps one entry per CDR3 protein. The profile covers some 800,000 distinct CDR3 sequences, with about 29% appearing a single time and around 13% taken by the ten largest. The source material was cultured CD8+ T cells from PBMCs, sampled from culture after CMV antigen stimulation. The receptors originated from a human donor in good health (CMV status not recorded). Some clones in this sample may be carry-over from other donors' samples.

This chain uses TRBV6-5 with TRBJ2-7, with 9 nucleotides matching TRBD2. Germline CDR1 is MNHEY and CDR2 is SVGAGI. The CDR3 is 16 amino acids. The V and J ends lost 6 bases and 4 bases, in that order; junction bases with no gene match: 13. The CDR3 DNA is TGTGCCAGCAGCTCGGGTGCGGGGGGGCAGTGGTACGAGCAGTACTTC. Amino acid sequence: CASSSGAGGQWYEQYF.

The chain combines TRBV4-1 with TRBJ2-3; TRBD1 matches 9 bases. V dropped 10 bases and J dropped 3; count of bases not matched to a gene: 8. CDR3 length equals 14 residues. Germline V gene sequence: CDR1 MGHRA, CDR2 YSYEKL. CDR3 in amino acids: CATAGTGRTDTQYF. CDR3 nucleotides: TGCGCCACTGCCGGGACAGGGAGGACAGATACGCAGTATTTT.

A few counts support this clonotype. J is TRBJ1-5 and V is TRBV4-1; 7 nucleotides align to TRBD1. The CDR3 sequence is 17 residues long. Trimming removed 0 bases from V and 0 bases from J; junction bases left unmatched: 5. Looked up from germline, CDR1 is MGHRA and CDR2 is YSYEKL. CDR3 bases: TGCGCCAGCAGCCAAGAACCGGGACAGTATAGCAATCAGCCCCAGCATTTT. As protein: CASSQEPGQYSNQPQHF.

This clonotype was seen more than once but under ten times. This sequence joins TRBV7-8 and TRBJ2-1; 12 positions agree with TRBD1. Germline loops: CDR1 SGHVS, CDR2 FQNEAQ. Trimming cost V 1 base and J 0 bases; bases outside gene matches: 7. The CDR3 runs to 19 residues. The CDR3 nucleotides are TGTGCCAGCAGCTTAGGGGGACAGGGGGCTCCTAGCTCCTACAATGAGCAGTTCTTC. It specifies CASSLGGQGAPSSYNEQFF.

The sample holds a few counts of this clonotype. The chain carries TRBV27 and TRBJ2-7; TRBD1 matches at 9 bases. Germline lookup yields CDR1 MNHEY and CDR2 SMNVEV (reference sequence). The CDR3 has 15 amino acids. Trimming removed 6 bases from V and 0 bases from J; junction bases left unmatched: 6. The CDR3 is CASRLTGGGSYEQYF. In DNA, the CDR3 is TGTGCCAGCAGGCTTACAGGGGGCGGCTCCTACGAGCAGTACTTC.

The CDR3 reads CASRVTAVNEQFF. The CDR3 DNA reads TGTGCCAGCAGGGTGACAGCGGTCAATGAGCAGTTCTTC. The gene calls are TRBV2 and TRBJ2-1; D is perhaps TRBD1 or TRBD2 (5 bases each). The CDR3 is 13 residues long. Germline CDR1 is SNHLY and CDR2 is FYNNEI. Trimming took 6 bases from V and 6 from J, leaving 12 bases between them. Drawing the rest from reference TRBV2 and TRBJ2-1, the complete variable domain is EPEVTQTPSHQVTQMGQEVILRCVPISNHLYFYWYRQILGQKVEFLVSFYNNEISEKSEIFDDQFSVERPDGSNFTLKIRSTKLEDSAMYFCASRVTAVNEQFFGPGTRLTVL.

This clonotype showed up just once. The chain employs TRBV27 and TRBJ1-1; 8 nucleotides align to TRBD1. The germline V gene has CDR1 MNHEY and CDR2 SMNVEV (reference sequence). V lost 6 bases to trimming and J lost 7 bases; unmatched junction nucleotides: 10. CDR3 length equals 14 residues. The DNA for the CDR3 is TGTGCCAGCAGCCCAGGGGGCCACGGGGTTGAAGCTTTCTTT. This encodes CASSPGGHGVEAFF.

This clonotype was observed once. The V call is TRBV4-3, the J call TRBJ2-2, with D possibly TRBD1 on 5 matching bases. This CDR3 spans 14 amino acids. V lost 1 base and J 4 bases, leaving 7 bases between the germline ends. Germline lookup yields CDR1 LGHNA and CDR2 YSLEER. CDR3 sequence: CASSQAGSTGELFF. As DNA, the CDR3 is TGCGCCAGCAGCCAAGCAGGGTCCACCGGGGAGCTGTTTTTT.

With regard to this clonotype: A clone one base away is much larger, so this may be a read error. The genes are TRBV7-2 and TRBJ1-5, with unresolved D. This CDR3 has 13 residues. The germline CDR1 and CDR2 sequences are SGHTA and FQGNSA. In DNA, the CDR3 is TGTGCCAGCAGCTTAGGGGTTAATCGGCCCCAGCATTTT. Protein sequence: CASSLGVNRPQHF.

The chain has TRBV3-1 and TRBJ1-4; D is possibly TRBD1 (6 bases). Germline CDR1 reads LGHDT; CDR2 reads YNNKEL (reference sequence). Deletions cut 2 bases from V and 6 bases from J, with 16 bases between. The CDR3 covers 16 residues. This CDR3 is CASSQNWGAPDEKLFF. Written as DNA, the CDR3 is TGTGCCAGCAGCCAAAATTGGGGGGCGCCGGATGAAAAACTGTTTTTT.

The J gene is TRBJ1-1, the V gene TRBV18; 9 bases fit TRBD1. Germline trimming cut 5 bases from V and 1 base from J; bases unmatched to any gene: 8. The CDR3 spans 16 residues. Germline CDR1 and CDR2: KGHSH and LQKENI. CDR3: CASSKIRQGENTEAFF. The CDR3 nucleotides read TGTGCCAGCTCAAAGATCCGACAGGGGGAGAACACTGAAGCTTTCTTT.